This is a list of T cell receptor beta chains from one sample in a study of OX40 agonist ivuxolimab in advanced cancers. The table came from immunoSEQ multiplex PCR; TCRdb's copy has only in-frame clones and leaves some out. The sample consists of around 150,000 clones, approximately 94% of them appearing once. The material sequenced was CD4+ or CD8+ T cells sorted from blood, taken in a trial of the OX40 agonist ivuxolimab. The receptors originated from an adult with an advanced solid tumor such as melanoma, head and neck, liver or kidney cancer. Both conserved end residues are part of each CDR3. Fields, in order: clone size, J gene, D gene, V gene, CDR3 protein, CDR3 DNA. A D gene is named only where the DNA matches it firmly. Expanded clones are given a class, and other clones once, few, many or no size at all.

.,TRBJ2-5,TRBD1,TRBV2,CASRADRGETQYF,TGTGCCAGCAGAGCTGACAGGGGGGAGACCCAGTACTTC
.,TRBJ1-3,TRBD1,TRBV5-6,CASSLDREYTIYF,TGTGCCAGCAGCCTAGACAGGGAATACACCATATATTTT
once,TRBJ1-2,.,TRBV6-5,CASSPTPSYGYTF,TGTGCCAGCAGTCCGACCCCGTCCTATGGCTACACCTTC
.,TRBJ2-7,TRBD1,TRBV30,CAWSRQGDYEQYF,TGTGCCTGGAGCCGGCAGGGGGACTACGAGCAGTACTTC
.,TRBJ2-7,.,TRBV18,CASSPPDGTLQQYF,TGTGCCAGCTCACCACCGGACGGCACCTTGCAGCAGTACTTC
.,TRBJ1-2,TRBD1,TRBV11-1,CASSLRVRGDSYGYTF,TGTGCCAGCAGCTTAAGGGTGAGAGGGGACAGCTATGGCTACACCTTC
.,TRBJ2-7,.,TRBV19,CASSNSRTVYEQYF,TGTGCCAGTAGTAACTCCAGGACGGTCTACGAGCAGTACTTC
.,TRBJ2-7,.,TRBV20-1,CSGGYSYEQYF,TGCAGTGGTGGATACTCCTACGAGCAGTACTTC
.,TRBJ1-1,.,TRBV6-1,CASSEAIDPEAFF,TGTGCCAGCAGTGAAGCGATAGACCCTGAAGCTTTCTTT
.,TRBJ1-4,.,TRBV7-9,CASSSVGTGEKLFF,TGTGCCAGCAGCTCAGTGGGGACGGGTGAAAAACTGTTTTTT
once,TRBJ2-7,TRBD2,TRBV27,CASRSQEGGGAFEQYF,TGTGCCAGCAGGTCACAGGAGGGCGGGGGGGCATTCGAGCAGTACTTC
.,TRBJ2-2,.,TRBV7-2,CASSFNRGGTGELFF,TGTGCCAGCAGCTTTAATAGGGGCGGGACCGGGGAGCTGTTTTTT
.,TRBJ2-5,TRBD2,TRBV5-4,CASSPRDGGRETQYF,TGTGCCAGCAGCCCCCGCGACGGGGGGAGAGAGACCCAGTACTTC
.,TRBJ2-3,TRBD1,TRBV6-4,CASRVRGSTDTQYF,TGTGCCAGCAGGGTCAGGGGGTCGACAGATACGCAGTATTTT
once,TRBJ2-3,.,TRBV29-1,CSVEDRAARAEDTQYF,TGCAGCGTTGAAGATCGGGCGGCTAGGGCGGAAGATACGCAGTATTTT
once,TRBJ1-1,.,TRBV7-2,CASSGHMNTEAFF,TGTGCCAGCTCGGGACACATGAACACTGAAGCTTTCTTT
.,TRBJ2-3,.,TRBV7-2,CASSLVGRVPIPYTDTQYF,TGTGCCAGCAGCTTAGTTGGCAGGGTTCCTATCCCGTACACAGATACGCAGTATTTT
.,TRBJ2-5,TRBD1,TRBV9,CASSSGQGLGETQYF,TGTGCCAGCAGCTCGGGACAGGGATTAGGGGAGACCCAGTACTTC
.,TRBJ2-3,.,TRBV7-2,CASHSGRSTDTQYF,TGTGCCAGCCATAGTGGCCGGAGCACAGATACGCAGTATTTT
once,TRBJ2-7,.,TRBV6-6,CASSNTGTRANEQYF,TGTGCCAGCAGCAATACCGGGACAAGGGCGAATGAGCAGTACTTC
.,TRBJ2-7,.,TRBV5-4,CASSLLGGVSYEQYF,TGTGCCAGCAGCTTGTTGGGGGGAGTAAGCTACGAGCAGTACTTC
.,TRBJ2-7,.,TRBV5-1,CASSLRGSYEQYF,TGCGCCAGCAGCCTCCGGGGATCCTACGAGCAGTACTTC
.,TRBJ2-5,.,TRBV5-6,CASSLEAFGTQYF,TGTGCCAGCAGCTTGGAGGCGTTCGGGACCCAGTACTTC
.,TRBJ2-7,.,TRBV7-6,CASSLAPSGNEQYF,TGTGCCAGCAGCTTAGCCCCTTCGGGGAACGAGCAGTACTTC
.,TRBJ2-6,.,TRBV5-1,CASSRRAGTISGANVLTF,TGCGCCAGCAGCCGACGGGCCGGTACTATCTCTGGGGCCAACGTCCTGACTTTC
.,TRBJ1-2,.,TRBV7-2,CASSASKNYGYTF,TGTGCCAGCAGCGCCAGCAAAAACTATGGCTACACCTTC
.,TRBJ2-1,TRBD2,TRBV29-1,CSVGGGAREQFF,TGCAGCGTTGGCGGGGGGGCACGGGAGCAGTTCTTC
.,TRBJ1-3,.,TRBV5-8,CASSRWGGPGSGNTIYF,TGTGCCAGCAGCCGTTGGGGGGGGCCCGGCTCTGGAAACACCATATATTTT
.,TRBJ1-2,.,TRBV7-8,CASSQGRTANYGYTF,TGTGCCAGCAGTCAAGGCAGAACAGCTAACTATGGCTACACCTTC
.,TRBJ1-1,TRBD1,TRBV5-6,CASNDRGRWGTEAFF,TGTGCCAGCAACGACAGGGGGCGCTGGGGCACTGAAGCTTTCTTT
.,TRBJ2-2,.,TRBV6-6,CASSFGGNTGELFF,TGTGCCAGCTCATTCGGGGGGAACACCGGGGAGCTGTTTTTT
.,TRBJ1-5,.,TRBV5-4,CASSRRGNQPQHF,TGTGCCAGCAGTCGCAGGGGCAATCAGCCCCAGCATTTT
once,TRBJ2-1,TRBD1,TRBV29-1,CSVADAGTVSYNEQFF,TGCAGCGTTGCCGACGCCGGGACAGTCTCCTACAATGAGCAGTTCTTC
.,TRBJ2-3,.,TRBV5-6,CASSGGPGFSTDTQYF,TGTGCCAGCAGCGGGGGCCCGGGGTTTAGCACAGATACGCAGTATTTT
.,TRBJ1-2,TRBD1,TRBV18,CASSRGTEANYGYTF,TGTGCCAGCTCCCGCGGGACAGAAGCTAACTATGGCTACACCTTC
.,TRBJ1-2,.,TRBV25-1,CASSELGSRYGYTF,TGTGCCAGCAGTGAATTGGGCAGCCGCTATGGCTACACCTTC
once,TRBJ2-3,.,TRBV28,CASTDTDTQYF,TGTGCCAGCACCGACACAGATACGCAGTATTTT
once,TRBJ1-6,.,TRBV5-4,CASSQDGTGRSYNSPLHF,TGCGCCAGCAGCCAAGATGGAACAGGAAGATCCTATAATTCACCCCTCCACTTT
.,TRBJ1-4,TRBD1,TRBV18,CASSPRQGTDEKLFF,TGTGCCAGCTCACCTAGACAGGGGACGGATGAAAAACTGTTTTTT
.,TRBJ1-5,.,TRBV28,CASSNQVFSGNQPQHF,TGTGCCAGCTCGAACCAGGTTTTTTCGGGCAATCAGCCCCAGCATTTT
.,TRBJ1-4,.,TRBV5-1,CASSLRQGNEKLFF,TGCGCCAGCAGCTTGAGGCAGGGGAATGAAAAACTGTTTTTT
.,TRBJ1-2,.,TRBV6-5,CASSLHYGYTF,TGTGCCAGCAGCCTTCATTATGGCTACACCTTC
.,TRBJ2-2,.,TRBV6-5,CASNPQGRSTGELFF,TGTGCCAGCAACCCACAGGGTAGATCCACCGGGGAGCTGTTTTTT
.,TRBJ2-5,.,TRBV18,CASSPQGGGETQYF,TGTGCCAGCTCACCCCAGGGAGGAGGGGAGACCCAGTACTTC
.,TRBJ2-7,.,TRBV9,CASSVTPDSYEQYF,TGTGCCAGCAGCGTAACGCCGGACTCCTACGAGCAGTACTTC
once,TRBJ2-5,.,TRBV11-2,CASSSPSGTQYF,TGTGCCAGCAGCTCTCCGAGCGGGACCCAGTACTTC
.,TRBJ1-2,.,TRBV7-2,CASSQDQGKYGYTF,TGTGCCAGCAGCCAAGACCAGGGAAAATATGGCTACACCTTC
.,TRBJ2-1,.,TRBV5-1,CASSFTSSYNEQFF,TGCGCCAGCAGCTTCACGAGCTCCTACAATGAGCAGTTCTTC
.,TRBJ2-7,TRBD1,TRBV5-3,CARSLDRGRSYEQYF,TGTGCCAGAAGCCTGGACAGGGGAAGGTCCTACGAGCAGTACTTC
.,TRBJ2-1,TRBD2,TRBV9,CASSVLSSGYYNEQFF,TGTGCCAGCAGCGTACTTTCTAGCGGATACTACAATGAGCAGTTCTTC
.,TRBJ1-1,.,TRBV28,CASSTVPDTEAFF,TGTGCCAGCAGCACTGTACCGGACACTGAAGCTTTCTTT
.,TRBJ2-7,TRBD1,TRBV9,CASSVGTGTSYEQYF,TGTGCCAGCAGCGTCGGGACAGGGACCTCCTACGAGCAGTACTTC
.,TRBJ2-7,.,TRBV6-1,CASSRGRTYEQYF,TGTGCCAGCAGCCGGGGACGGACCTACGAGCAGTACTTC
.,TRBJ2-1,.,TRBV9,CASSVRGEGHNEQFF,TGTGCCAGCAGCGTAAGGGGGGAGGGCCACAATGAGCAGTTCTTC
.,TRBJ2-7,.,TRBV2,CASSGGGAGPIDEQYF,TGTGCCAGCAGTGGGGGCGGGGCAGGGCCTATCGACGAGCAGTACTTC